The 9 T cell receptor beta chains below all came from one sample that was sequenced in a study of T-cell reconstitution after alpha-beta-depleted transplantation in children listed by TCRdb under 2016. Receptor amplification or capture employed PCR. The listed sequencing device is Illumina HiSeq 2500. To normalize quantification of the TCRbeta repertoire, the TCR libraries were built with molecular barcoding that relied on unique molecular identifiers. TCRdb itself trimmed the public reads at Q25 with fastp, ran MiXCR and retained productive beta chains. Merged by CDR3 protein, the rows form single entries marked with the most common genes and DNA. The sample table contains just over 350,000 distinct CDR3 sequences; only one count was recorded for roughly 13% of them. In total, the top ten clones hold about 4.5% of the sample. The sequencing used PBMCs, collected from the stem cell graft. These receptors were obtained from a human donor who donated a stem cell graft to a child with Fanconi anemia.

The chain recombines TRBV5-6 with TRBJ2-7, with D hard to call. V lost 0 bases, J lost 2 bases, and 6 bases lay in between. This CDR3 contains 13 residues. Germline loops: CDR1 SGHDT, CDR2 YYEEEE. CDR3 residues: CASSLEGTYEQYV. CDR3 bases: TGTGCCAGCAGCTTGGAGGGAACCTACGAGCAGTACGTC.

The chain has TRBV29-1 and TRBJ2-1, with D uncertain. In germline, CDR1 is SQVTM, CDR2 ANQGSEA. The CDR3 is 13 amino acids. The ends were cut back, 6 bases at V and 0 bases at J, with 9 bases in the middle. CDR3 amino acids: CSVQEDSYNEQFF. The CDR3 DNA sequence: TGCAGCGTGCAAGAGGACTCCTACAATGAGCAGTTCTTC.

This clonotype was counted at least ten times. V and J are TRBV20-1 and TRBJ1-5; 9 bases align to TRBD1. Germline values: CDR1 DFQATT, CDR2 SNEGSKA (reference sequence). The CDR3 runs 14 residues. With V trimmed by 1 base and J by 6 bases, 4 bases remained unmatched. CDR3 nucleotide sequence: TGCAGTGCTAGAGTTGGGACAGGGATTCAGCCCCAGCATTTT. Translation gives CSARVGTGIQPQHF.

The CDR3 bases are TGTGCCAGCAGCTTGACAGGGGACTCCTACGAGCAGTACGTC. Translation gives CASSLTGDSYEQYV. The gene calls are TRBV5-5 and TRBJ2-7, with TRBD1 matching over 7 bases. The J segment lost 0 bases and the V segment lost 1 base, leaving 1 base of the junction unmatched. CDR1 is SGHKS and CDR2 is YYEKEE in the germline V gene (reference sequence). This CDR3 region has 14 residues.

The chain couples TRBV4-2 to TRBJ2-1, with D perhaps matching TRBD1 (5 bases). The CDR3 has 16 amino acids. The V gene's germline CDR1 is LGHNA and CDR2 YNFKEQ. Trimming stripped 4 bases from V and 4 bases from J, with 17 bases between. CDR3 nucleotides: TGTGCCAGCAGCCCCAGGGTCACCAAGGGATACAATGAGCAGTTCTTC. This gives the protein CASSPRVTKGYNEQFF.

Many counts were recorded for this clonotype. The chain links TRBV10-1 to TRBJ2-3; D is unclear. Germline assignment: CDR1 WNHNN and CDR2 SYGVQD (reference sequence). The ends were cut back, 10 bases at V and 2 bases at J, with 16 bases in the middle. This CDR3 spans 14 amino acids. The CDR3 bases are TGCGCCAACCTACCGGCGGCGAACACAGATACGCAGTATTTT. It specifies CANLPAANTDTQYF.

This clonotype was observed a handful of times. The chain joins TRBV5-5 to TRBJ2-7; either TRBD1 or TRBD2 may fit D (5 bases each). V dropped 2 bases and J dropped 5 bases, with 20 bases sitting between them. CDR1 SGHKS and CDR2 YYEKEE come from the germline V gene (reference sequence). This CDR3 region has 16 residues. CDR3 coding DNA: TGTGCCAGCAGCTTCTTTACGGGGCAGGGAACCCACGAGCAGTACGTC. Translation gives CASSFFTGQGTHEQYV.

This clonotype was detected only a few times. The chain joins TRBV4-3 to TRBJ1-1; no definite D call. The CDR3 is 16 amino acids. V shed 2 bases and J shed 2 bases, with 15 bases lying between them. Germline CDR1 reads LGHNA; CDR2 reads YSLEER. As DNA, the CDR3 is TGCGCCAGCAGCCAACTGGGCTTCCCACTAAACACTGAAGCTTTCTTT. Encoded protein: CASSQLGFPLNTEAFF.

This sequence joins TRBV7-6 and TRBJ1-6; D may be TRBD1 (6 bases). The germline V gene has CDR1 SGHVS and CDR2 FNYEAQ. Trimming pared 3 bases from V and 9 bases from J, leaving 9 bases between. This CDR3 region has 13 residues. CDR3 coding DNA: TGTGCCAGCAGCTTTAGCAGGGGTTCACCCCTCCACTTT. Protein product: CASSFSRGSPLHF.